Listed below are T cell receptor beta chains from one sample, sequenced in a study of blood T cells in healthy people across ages. A single record per CDR3 protein comes from TCRdb applying MiXCR to the 5' RACE reads. There are about 640,000 distinct CDR3 sequences in the sample; roughly two fifths occur only once, and about 32% lies in the top ten. Sequenced input: blood. Receptor source: a man at least 80 years old in good health. The CDR3 runs from the conserved cysteine through the conserved F or W. The D gene is left open where the match is weak. Some rows mark clone size as missing; the rest say once, few, many or name a class of expanded clone.

cdr3_length	v_call	j_call	d_call	clone_size	cdr3_aa	cdr3_nt
16	TRBV28	TRBJ2-3	.	.	CASSSPGRKSTDTQYF	TGTGCCAGCAGTTCGCCGGGACGCAAGTCCACAGATACGCAGTATTTT
19	TRBV6-5	TRBJ2-2	.	.	CASSYSRGGAGANTGELFF	TGTGCCAGCAGTTACTCGAGGGGGGGCGCGGGAGCGAACACCGGGGAGCTGTTTTTT
13	TRBV29-1	TRBJ1-5	.	.	CSVAQGEDQPQHF	TGCAGCGTTGCCCAGGGAGAGGATCAGCCCCAGCATTTT
14	TRBV7-2	TRBJ2-2	.	.	CASSSYMNTGELFF	TGTGCCAGCAGCTCCTACATGAACACCGGGGAGCTGTTTTTT
15	TRBV12-5	TRBJ2-7	TRBD1	.	CASGPSRTGLDEQYF	TGTGCTAGTGGCCCAAGCCGGACAGGGCTCGACGAGCAGTACTTC
16	TRBV5-5	TRBJ2-1	.	.	CASNQNYRATYNEQFF	TGTGCCAGCAACCAAAACTACAGGGCTACCTACAATGAGCAGTTCTTC
15	TRBV11-3	TRBJ2-3	TRBD2	few	CASSKREGSTDTQYF	TGTGCCAGCAGTAAGAGGGAGGGGAGCACAGATACGCAGTATTTT
15	TRBV4-2	TRBJ2-2	.	.	CASSQSRGNTGELFF	TGTGCCAGCAGCCAAAGCAGGGGAAACACCGGGGAGCTGTTTTTT
15	TRBV6-6	TRBJ2-3	.	.	CASSYGRGRTDTQYF	TGTGCCAGCAGTTACGGGAGGGGGCGAACAGATACGCAGTATTTT
14	TRBV15	TRBJ1-1	.	.	CATSRDSTNTEAFF	TGTGCCACCAGCAGAGACAGTACCAACACTGAAGCTTTCTTT
14	TRBV29-1	TRBJ1-1	TRBD1	.	CSVKTTGGNTEAFF	TGCAGCGTTAAAACGACAGGGGGAAACACTGAAGCTTTCTTT
14	TRBV19	TRBJ2-5	.	many	CASSIGQGKETQYF	TGTGCCAGTAGTATCGGGCAGGGGAAAGAGACCCAGTACTTC
17	TRBV7-8	TRBJ2-3	TRBD2	.	CASSLLASGGGADTQYF	TGTGCCAGCAGCTTATTGGCTAGCGGGGGGGGCGCAGATACGCAGTATTTT
11	TRBV28	TRBJ2-7	.	.	CATVGSYEQYF	TGTGCCACGGTAGGGTCCTACGAGCAGTACTTC
14	TRBV12-3/TRBV12-4	TRBJ2-5	.	.	CASSLCQGSETQYF	TGTGCCAGCAGTTTGTGTCAGGGATCAGAGACCCAGTACTTC
15	TRBV7-2	TRBJ2-1	TRBD1	few	CASSTRTGGADEQFF	TGTGCCAGCAGCACGCGGACAGGGGGCGCGGATGAGCAGTTCTTC
15	TRBV9	TRBJ2-1	TRBD1	.	CASSPRQGAYGEQFF	TGTGCCAGCAGCCCGAGACAGGGGGCGTATGGTGAGCAGTTCTTC
15	TRBV12-5	TRBJ2-5	.	few	CASGLLEGEGSIQYF	TGTGCTAGTGGTTTACTGGAGGGCGAAGGTTCAATTCAGTACTTC
13	TRBV12-3/TRBV12-4	TRBJ2-7	.	.	CASSLVQPGEQYF	TGTGCCAGCAGTTTAGTACAACCTGGGGAGCAGTACTTC
18	TRBV15	TRBJ2-4	.	few	CATSRDPLAQGRKNIQYF	TGTGCCACCAGCAGAGACCCCTTGGCCCAGGGAAGAAAAAACATTCAGTACTTC
16	TRBV6-1	TRBJ2-7	.	.	CASSEVDSPFTGEQYF	TGTGCCAGCAGTGAAGTTGACAGCCCCTTCACCGGCGAGCAGTACTTC
14	TRBV5-8	TRBJ2-1	TRBD1	few	CASSQGQVYNEQFF	TGTGCCAGCAGCCAAGGACAGGTCTACAATGAGCAGTTCTTC
17	TRBV2	TRBJ2-5	.	.	CASIRALDRQRTETQYF	TGTGCCAGCATCCGGGCTTTGGACAGACAAAGGACAGAGACCCAGTACTTC